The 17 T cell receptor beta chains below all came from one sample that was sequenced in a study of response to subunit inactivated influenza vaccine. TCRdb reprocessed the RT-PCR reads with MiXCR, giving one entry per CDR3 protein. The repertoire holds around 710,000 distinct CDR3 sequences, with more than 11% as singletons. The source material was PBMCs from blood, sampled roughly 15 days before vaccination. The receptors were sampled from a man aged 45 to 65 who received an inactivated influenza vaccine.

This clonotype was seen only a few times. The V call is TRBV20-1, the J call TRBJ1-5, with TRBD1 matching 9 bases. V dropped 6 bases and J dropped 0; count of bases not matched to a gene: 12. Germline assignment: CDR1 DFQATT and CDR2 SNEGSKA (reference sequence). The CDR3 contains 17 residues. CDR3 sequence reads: CSAPAGTGLYSNQPQHF. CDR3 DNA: TGCAGTGCGCCAGCCGGGACAGGGCTTTATAGCAATCAGCCCCAGCATTTT.

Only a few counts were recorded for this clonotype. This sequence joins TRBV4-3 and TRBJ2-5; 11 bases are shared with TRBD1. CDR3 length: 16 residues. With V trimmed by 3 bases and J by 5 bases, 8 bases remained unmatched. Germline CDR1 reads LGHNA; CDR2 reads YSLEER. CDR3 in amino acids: CASSQTGTGGRETQYF. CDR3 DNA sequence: TGCGCCAGCAGCCAGACCGGGACAGGGGGTAGGGAGACCCAGTACTTC.

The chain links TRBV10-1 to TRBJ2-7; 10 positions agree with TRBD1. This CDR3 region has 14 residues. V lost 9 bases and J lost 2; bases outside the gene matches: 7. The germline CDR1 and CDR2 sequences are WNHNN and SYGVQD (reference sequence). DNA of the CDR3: TGCGCCAGTAAGCCGGGACAGGGGCCCTACGAGCAGTACTTC. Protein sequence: CASKPGQGPYEQYF.

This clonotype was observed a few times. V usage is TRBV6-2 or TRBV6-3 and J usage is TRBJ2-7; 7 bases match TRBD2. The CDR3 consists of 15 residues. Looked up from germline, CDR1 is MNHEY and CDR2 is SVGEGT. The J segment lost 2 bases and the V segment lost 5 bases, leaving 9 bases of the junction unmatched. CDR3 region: CASSTRSLAAYEQYF. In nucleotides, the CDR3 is TGTGCCAGCAGTACCCGTAGTCTAGCGGCCTACGAGCAGTACTTC.

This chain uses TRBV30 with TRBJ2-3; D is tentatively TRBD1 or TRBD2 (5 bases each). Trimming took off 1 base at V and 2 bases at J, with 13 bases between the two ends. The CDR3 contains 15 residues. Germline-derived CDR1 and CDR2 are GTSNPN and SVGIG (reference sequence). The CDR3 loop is CAWSEYQGPTDTQYF. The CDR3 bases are TGTGCCTGGAGTGAATATCAGGGACCCACAGATACGCAGTATTTT.

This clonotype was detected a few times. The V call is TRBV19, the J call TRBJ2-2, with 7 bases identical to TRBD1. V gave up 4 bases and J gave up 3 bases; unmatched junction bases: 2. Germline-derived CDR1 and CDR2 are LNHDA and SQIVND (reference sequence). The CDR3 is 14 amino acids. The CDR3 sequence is CASSTGTDTGELFF. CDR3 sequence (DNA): TGTGCCAGTAGTACCGGGACAGACACCGGGGAGCTGTTTTTT.

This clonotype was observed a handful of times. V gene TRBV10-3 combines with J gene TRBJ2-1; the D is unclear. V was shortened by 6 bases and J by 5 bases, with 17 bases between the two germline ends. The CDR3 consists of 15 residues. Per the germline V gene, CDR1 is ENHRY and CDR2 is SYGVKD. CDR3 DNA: TGTGCCATCAGACGTCTGGTAGCAGAAGACAATGAGCAGTTCTTC. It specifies CAIRRLVAEDNEQFF.

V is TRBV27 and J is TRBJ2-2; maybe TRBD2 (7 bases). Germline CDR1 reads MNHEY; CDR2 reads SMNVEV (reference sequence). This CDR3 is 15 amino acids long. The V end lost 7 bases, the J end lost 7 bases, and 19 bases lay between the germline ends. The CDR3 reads CASTVVGGLGGELFF. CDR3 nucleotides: TGTGCCAGCACCGTAGTGGGGGGGCTCGGCGGGGAGCTGTTTTTT.

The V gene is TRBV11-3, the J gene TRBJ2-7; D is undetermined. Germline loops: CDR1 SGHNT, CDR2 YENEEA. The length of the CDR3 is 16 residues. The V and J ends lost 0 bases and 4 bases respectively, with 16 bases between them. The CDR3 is CASSLDPGQLIYEQYF. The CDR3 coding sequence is TGTGCCAGCAGCTTAGATCCAGGCCAGCTTATATACGAGCAGTACTTC.

As DNA, the CDR3 is TGTGCCAGCAGTTCCGGGACAGGGGTAAAAACCGGGGAGCTGTTTTTT. It yields the protein CASSSGTGVKTGELFF. V and J are TRBV12-3 or TRBV12-4 and TRBJ2-2, with TRBD1 identical over 10 bases. This CDR3 has 16 residues. V was pared by 4 bases and J by 5 bases, with 7 bases of the junction left unmatched.

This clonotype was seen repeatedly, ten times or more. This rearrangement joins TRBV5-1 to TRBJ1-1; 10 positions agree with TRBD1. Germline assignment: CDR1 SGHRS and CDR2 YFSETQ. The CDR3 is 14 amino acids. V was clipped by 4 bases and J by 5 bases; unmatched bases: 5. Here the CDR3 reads CASSPRTGGTEAFF. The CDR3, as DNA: TGCGCCAGCAGCCCGAGGACAGGGGGGACTGAAGCTTTCTTT.

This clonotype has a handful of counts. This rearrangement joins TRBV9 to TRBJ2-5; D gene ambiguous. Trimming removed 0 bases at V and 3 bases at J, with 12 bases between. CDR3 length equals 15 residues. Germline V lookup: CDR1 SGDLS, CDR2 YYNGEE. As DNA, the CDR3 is TGTGCCAGCAGCGTAGTTTCTACCCCGGAAGAGACCCAGTACTTC. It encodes CASSVVSTPEETQYF.

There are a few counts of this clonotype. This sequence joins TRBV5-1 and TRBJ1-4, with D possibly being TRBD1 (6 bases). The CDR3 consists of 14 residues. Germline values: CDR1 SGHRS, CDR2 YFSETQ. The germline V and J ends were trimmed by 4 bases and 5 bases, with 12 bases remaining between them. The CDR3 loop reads CASSVGGQNEKLFF. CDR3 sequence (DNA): TGCGCCAGCAGCGTTGGGGGCCAGAATGAAAAACTGTTTTTT.

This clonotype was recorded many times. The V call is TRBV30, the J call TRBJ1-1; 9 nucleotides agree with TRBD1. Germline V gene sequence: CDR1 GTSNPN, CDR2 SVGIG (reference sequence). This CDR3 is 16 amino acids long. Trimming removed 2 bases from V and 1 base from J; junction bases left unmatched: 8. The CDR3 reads CAWSRGDRVTNTEAFF. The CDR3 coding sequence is TGTGCCTGGAGTAGGGGGGACAGGGTTACGAACACTGAAGCTTTCTTT.

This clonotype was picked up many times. CDR3 sequence: CSASRSAENYEQYF. The CDR3 DNA sequence: TGCAGTGCTAGTAGGTCGGCGGAGAATTACGAGCAGTACTTC. The V call is TRBV20-1, the J call TRBJ2-7; the D is unclear. Germline CDR1 is DFQATT and CDR2 is SNEGSKA (reference sequence). This CDR3 spans 14 amino acids. The ends were cut back, 3 bases at V and 4 bases at J, with 16 bases in the middle.

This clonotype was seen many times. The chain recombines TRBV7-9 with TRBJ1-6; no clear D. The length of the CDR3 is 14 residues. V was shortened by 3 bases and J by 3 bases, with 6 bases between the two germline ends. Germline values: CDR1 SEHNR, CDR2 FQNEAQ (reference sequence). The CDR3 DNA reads TGTGCCAGCAGCTTTAGGGACTATAATTCACCCCTCCACTTT. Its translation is CASSFRDYNSPLHF.

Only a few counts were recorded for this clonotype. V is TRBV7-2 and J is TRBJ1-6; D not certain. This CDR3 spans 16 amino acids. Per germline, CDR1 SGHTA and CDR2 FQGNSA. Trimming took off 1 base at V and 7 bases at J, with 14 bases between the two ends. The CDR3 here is CASSLVGSGVNSPLHF. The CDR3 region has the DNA TGTGCCAGCAGCTTAGTAGGGTCTGGGGTGAATTCACCCCTCCACTTT.